The 9 T cell receptor beta chains below come from one sample, sequenced in a study of shared clonotypes between healthy human individuals. TCRdb keeps only in-frame clones here, not all; method: immunoSEQ multiplex PCR. The sample contains under 1,900,000 clones, approximately 98.5% of which appear only once. The sample taken for sequencing was naive CD4+ T cells sorted from blood. The subset: CD45RA+ positively selected. These receptor sequences come from a man aged 25 to 40 in good health.

The DNA for the CDR3 is TGCGCCAGCAGCCAGTCCAGGGGCCAAGAGACCCAGTACTTC. This codes for CASSQSRGQETQYF. The chain links TRBV5-1 to TRBJ2-5, with a tentative D call TRBD1 (6 bases). This CDR3 is built from 14 residues. The germline V gene has CDR1 SGHRS and CDR2 YFSETQ. The V end lost 4 bases, the J end lost 1 base, and 11 bases lay between the germline ends.

The chain recombines TRBV5-1 with TRBJ2-2, with 8 bases identical to TRBD1. V trimming: 4 bases; J trimming: 7 bases; junction bases outside the gene matches: 3. Germline lookup yields CDR1 SGHRS and CDR2 YFSETQ. This CDR3 contains 13 residues. CDR3 region: CASSIDRGGELFF. DNA of the CDR3: TGCGCCAGCAGCATAGACAGGGGCGGGGAGCTGTTTTTT.

The rearrangement joins TRBV7-2 to TRBJ2-5; the D is unclear. The CDR3 spans 15 residues. Germline V CDR1 and CDR2: SGHTA, FQGNSA. V lost 1 base to trimming and J lost 0 bases, with 9 bases between them. As DNA, the CDR3 is TGTGCCAGCAGCTTAGGTTTTCGGGACCAAGAGACCCAGTACTTC. It translates to CASSLGFRDQETQYF.

About this clone itself: The sample carries other DNA sequences with the same CDR3. The chain links TRBV18 to TRBJ1-5, with D perhaps TRBD1 (5 bases). Trimming took off 3 bases at V and 5 bases at J, with 8 bases between the two ends. From germline, CDR1 is KGHSH and CDR2 LQKENI. The CDR3 runs 13 residues. The CDR3 protein is CASSPGEDQPQHF. The CDR3 bases are TGTGCCAGCTCACCGGGGGAAGATCAGCCCCAGCATTTT. The complete variable domain, with remaining parts taken from reference TRBV18 and TRBJ1-5, reads NAGVMQNPRHLVRRRGQEARLRCSPMKGHSHVYWYRQLPEEGLKFMVYLQKENIIDESGMPKERFSAEFPKEGPSILRIQQVVRGDSAAYFCASSPGEDQPQHFGDGTRLSIL.

The CDR3 nucleotides read TGCGCCAGCAGCTTGGGTGCCGCGGGTGGCTACACCTTC. It translates to CASSLGAAGGYTF. J is TRBJ1-2 and V is TRBV5-1, with unresolved D. Trimming shortened V by 0 bases and J by 7 bases, and 10 bases separated the two germline ends. Germline CDR1 SGHRS, CDR2 YFSETQ. The CDR3 totals 13 residues.

The chain joins TRBV18 to TRBJ2-3; no firm D call. Deletions cut 0 bases from V and 2 bases from J, with 9 bases between. CDR3 length: 15 residues. Germline CDR1 reads KGHSH; CDR2 reads LQKENI. The CDR3 sequence: CASSPPGRPTDTQYF. The CDR3 DNA reads TGTGCCAGCTCACCACCGGGAAGGCCCACAGATACGCAGTATTTT.

V usage is TRBV7-9 and J usage is TRBJ2-5; D might be TRBD1 or TRBD2, each matching 5 bases. The CDR3 has 15 residues. V gave up 6 bases and J gave up 5 bases, with 19 bases separating them. Germline V gives CDR1 SEHNR, CDR2 FQNEAQ (reference sequence). The CDR3 protein is CASSSASGRGETQYF. The CDR3 DNA is TGTGCCAGCAGTTCCGCCTCGGGGCGTGGGGAGACCCAGTACTTC.

The rearrangement joins TRBV11-2 to TRBJ2-1, with TRBD2 matching over 7 bases. V trimming: 4 bases; J trimming: 15 bases; junction bases outside the gene matches: 6. Germline V gene sequence: CDR1 SGHAT, CDR2 FQNNGV. The length of the CDR3 is 11 residues. Here the CDR3 reads CASSSSGKWFF. The CDR3 DNA reads as TGTGCCAGCAGCTCGAGCGGGAAGTGGTTCTTC.

In regard to this clone: At the DNA level, this CDR3 is encoded by other sequences in the same sample as well. The V call is TRBV9, the J call TRBJ1-1; TRBD1 might be the D (6 bases). Germline CDR1 is SGDLS and CDR2 is YYNGEE. The V end was cut by 0 bases, the J end by 0 bases, with 9 bases between. This CDR3 is built from 15 residues. Here the CDR3 reads CASSVGGQLNTEAFF. CDR3 nucleotides: TGTGCCAGCAGCGTAGGCGGACAGTTGAACACTGAAGCTTTCTTT.